Each of the 20 T cell receptor beta chains below was sequenced from the same sample in a study of cytomegalovirus exposure and HLA in healthy donors. 13 Jbeta primers and 60 Vbeta primers were used for the PCR. Assay: immunoSEQ multiplex PCR; the TCRdb copy retains only in-frame clones and omits some. The data show about 150,000 clones, around 79% seen once. Sequenced sample: PBMCs. The receptors were sampled from a woman aged 25-40 years in good health and CMV-seronegative.

CDR3 amino acids: CASSLSIGGGGSTF. Here the CDR3 DNA reads TGTGCCAGCAGCTTAAGTATTGGAGGGGGCGGATCCACCTTC. The V gene is TRBV7-2, the J gene TRBJ1-2; 7 bases are a match to TRBD1. Looked up from germline, CDR1 is SGHTA and CDR2 is FQGNSA. Trimming cost V 2 bases and J 13 bases; bases outside gene matches: 13. This CDR3 has 14 amino acids.

V usage is TRBV27 and J usage is TRBJ2-4, with 8 bases that match TRBD1. The CDR3 totals 15 residues. V was clipped by 3 bases and J by 6 bases; unmatched bases: 7. Germline V gene lookup returns CDR1 MNHEY and CDR2 SMNVEV (reference sequence). CDR3 coding DNA: TGTGCCAGCAGTTTGGGCAGGGGGCTCGGAAACATTCAGTACTTC. Amino acid sequence: CASSLGRGLGNIQYF.

This clone was counted between two and nine times. The chain carries TRBV11-2 and TRBJ1-2; 8 nucleotides agree with TRBD1. V lost 5 bases to trimming and J lost 2 bases; unmatched junction nucleotides: 7. CDR1 is SGHAT, CDR2 FQNNGV, per germline. The CDR3 spans 15 residues. The CDR3 DNA reads TGTGCCAGCAGCCTCGGACAGGGAGGAAACTATGGCTACACCTTC. This sequence encodes CASSLGQGGNYGYTF. The full variable domain, in which reference TRBV11-2 and TRBJ1-2 provide the parts outside the CDR3, is EAGVAQSPRYKIIEKRQSVAFWCNPISGHATLYWYQQILGQGPKLLIQFQNNGVVDDSQLPKDRFSAERLKGVDSTLKIQPAKLEDSAVYLCASSLGQGGNYGYTFGSGTRLTVV.

This rearrangement joins TRBV5-6 to TRBJ2-2, with 11 bases lining up with TRBD1. Trimming cost V 1 base and J 9 bases; bases outside gene matches: 5. Germline V CDR1 and CDR2: SGHDT, YYEEEE. CDR3 length: 15 residues. The chain's CDR3 is CASSLRDRGVRELFF. The CDR3 nucleotides are TGTGCCAGCAGCTTGAGGGACAGGGGGGTCCGGGAGCTGTTTTTT.

The chain employs TRBV5-1 and TRBJ2-3, with D perhaps TRBD2 (7 bases). Germline loops: CDR1 SGHRS, CDR2 YFSETQ. V was trimmed by 3 bases and J by 2 bases, leaving 16 bases between them. This CDR3 spans 16 amino acids. The CDR3 DNA is TGCGCCAGCAGCTCCGGACTAGGGGGGGACACAGATACGCAGTATTTT. This sequence encodes CASSSGLGGDTDTQYF.

The J gene is TRBJ2-5, the V gene TRBV2, with 10 bases fitting TRBD2. The germline V gene encodes CDR1 SNHLY and CDR2 FYNNEI. The CDR3 is 15 amino acids. The J segment lost 0 bases and the V segment lost 4 bases, leaving 2 bases of the junction unmatched. CDR3 sequence: CASSGTSGYQETQYF. CDR3 DNA: TGTGCCAGCAGTGGGACTAGCGGCTACCAAGAGACCCAGTACTTC.

The rearrangement uses TRBV7-9 and TRBJ1-4, with a weak D call TRBD1 (5 bases). The germline V gene encodes CDR1 SEHNR and CDR2 FQNEAQ (reference sequence). This CDR3 is 15 amino acids long. The V gene lost 4 bases and the J gene lost 8 bases, with 17 bases spanning the gap. The CDR3 nucleotides are TGTGCCAGCAGCTCCCTCATGGGGGGAGTGGAAAAACTGTTTTTT. Its translation: CASSSLMGGVEKLFF. Full variable domain (outside the CDR3, taken from reference TRBV7-9 and TRBJ1-4): DTGVSQNPRHKITKRGQNVTFRCDPISEHNRLYWYRQTLGQGPEFLTYFQNEAQLEKSRLLSDRFSAERPKGSFSTLEIQRTEQGDSAMYLCASSSLMGGVEKLFFGSGTQLSVL.

This chain joins TRBV29-1 and TRBJ1-2; D is unresolved. Trimming cost V 3 bases and J 3 bases, with 5 bases left between them. Germline V gene sequence: CDR1 SQVTM, CDR2 ANQGSEA. There are 11 residues in the CDR3. The CDR3 DNA follows: TGCAGCGTTGAGCGGGACTATGGCTACACCTTC. Amino acid sequence: CSVERDYGYTF.

This chain links TRBV10-1 with TRBJ1-6; D perhaps matches TRBD1 (5 bases). The CDR3 has 14 residues. Trimming took off 9 bases at V and 2 bases at J, with 11 bases between the two ends. CDR1 and CDR2 (germline): WNHNN, SYGVQD (reference sequence). The DNA of the CDR3 is TGCGCCAGGCGGGGGGGGACCTATAATTCACCCCTCCACTTT. This sequence encodes CARRGGTYNSPLHF.

The chain has TRBV6-5 and TRBJ2-7; TRBD2 might be the D (5 bases). The germline V gene encodes CDR1 MNHEY and CDR2 SVGAGI. The CDR3 contains 13 residues. V lost 4 bases and J lost 5, with 12 bases in between. CDR3 amino acids: CASSLPSLNEQYF. Here the CDR3 DNA reads TGTGCCAGCAGTTTGCCTAGCCTGAACGAGCAGTACTTC.

The DNA for the CDR3 is TGTGCCAGCAGTTCTCCTAGCTCCTATAATTCACCCCTCCACTTT. This sequence encodes CASSSPSSYNSPLHF. The rearrangement joins TRBV27 to TRBJ1-6; D call uncertain. With 4 bases removed from V and 0 bases from J, the gap between germline ends came to 7 bases. This CDR3 has 15 amino acids. Germline CDR1 reads MNHEY; CDR2 reads SMNVEV (reference sequence).

The rearrangement links TRBV6-1 to TRBJ1-1; the match to TRBD1 covers 8 bases. V was pared by 3 bases and J by 1 base, with 7 bases of the junction left unmatched. Germline CDR1 reads MNHNS; CDR2 reads SASEGT. This CDR3 region has 16 residues. The CDR3 region is CASSDGRGRWNTEAFF. The CDR3 region has the DNA TGTGCCAGCAGTGATGGCAGGGGGCGCTGGAACACTGAAGCTTTCTTT.

In the case of this clone: The junction departs from germline at one end; a sequencing error may be responsible. V usage is TRBV6-5 and J usage is TRBJ1-5, with TRBD1 matching over 8 bases. Germline CDR1 and CDR2: MNHEY and SVGAGI. The CDR3 is made up of 15 amino acids. The CDR3 reads CASSYSGGETQPQHF. CDR3 DNA: TGTGCCAGCAGCTACTCAGGGGGCGAAACTCAGCCCCAGCATTTT.

This clone was seen a few times. V and J are TRBV14 and TRBJ1-4, with 8 bases that match TRBD1. V was clipped by 0 bases and J by 5 bases; unmatched bases: 5. The CDR3 has 16 amino acids. Germline CDR1 is SGHDN and CDR2 is FVKESK. The CDR3 nucleotides read TGTGCCAGCAGCCAAGATGAACAGGGGGGGAATGAAAAACTGTTTTTT. Encoded protein: CASSQDEQGGNEKLFF.

The gene calls are TRBV7-2 and TRBJ1-5; 10 nucleotides match TRBD1. This CDR3 comprises 15 residues. Germline V CDR1 and CDR2: SGHTA, FQGNSA. V dropped 6 bases and J dropped 6; count of bases not matched to a gene: 8. The DNA of the CDR3 is TGTGCCAGCAGTGAACGGACAGGGGGTGTTCAGCCCCAGCATTTT. Protein: CASSERTGGVQPQHF.

The CDR3 bases are TGCAGCGTTGAAACTGGGAGGGACGCCAGCACAGATACGCAGTATTTT. This gives the protein CSVETGRDASTDTQYF. J is TRBJ2-3 and V is TRBV29-1; TRBD2 aligns across 7 bases. The length of the CDR3 is 16 residues. Germline V gene data show CDR1 as SQVTM and CDR2 as ANQGSEA. With V trimmed by 2 bases and J by 0 bases, 8 bases remained unmatched.

This clone was recorded a few times. The chain couples TRBV19 to TRBJ1-2; TRBD1 aligns across 7 bases. V shed 8 bases, J shed 2 bases, and the junction held 5 bases outside the gene matches. Germline V lookup: CDR1 LNHDA, CDR2 SQIVND (reference sequence). The CDR3 consists of 13 residues. The CDR3 loop is CASHRGTNYGYTF. As DNA, the CDR3 is TGTGCCAGTCACAGGGGTACCAACTATGGCTACACCTTC.

The sample holds many counts of this clone. The chain has TRBV2 and TRBJ1-1, with TRBD1 matching 9 bases. Looked up from germline, CDR1 is SNHLY and CDR2 is FYNNEI. The length of the CDR3 is 15 residues. CDR3 bases: TGTGGGAACCAGGGACAGGGAGGGCAAAACACTGAAGCTTTCTTT. Amino acid sequence: CGNQGQGGQNTEAFF.

The V and J genes are TRBV4-3 and TRBJ2-3; D might be TRBD2 (6 bases). In germline, CDR1 is LGHNA, CDR2 YSLEER. The V and J ends lost 0 bases and 1 base respectively, with 11 bases between them. The CDR3 spans 16 residues. CDR3 bases: TGCGCCAGCAGCCAAGAGGAGGGTCGGGGCACAGATACGCAGTATTTT. Its protein is CASSQEEGRGTDTQYF.

There are a few counts of this clone. DNA of the CDR3: TGTGCCAGCAGTTCGACAGGGCCGGGGGGCTACACCTTC. Translated: CASSSTGPGGYTF. J is TRBJ1-2 and V is TRBV11-2; TRBD1 matches at 7 bases. Germline V CDR1 and CDR2: SGHAT, FQNNGV. The CDR3 runs to 13 residues. With 6 bases clipped from V and 8 bases from J, the junction kept 9 bases outside the gene matches.